This T cell receptor beta chain is drawn from a study of OX40 agonist ivuxolimab in advanced cancers. V lost 5 bases, J lost 4 bases, and 15 bases lay in between. The CDR3 sequence is 15 residues long. In germline, CDR1 is MDHEN, CDR2 SYDVKM. TCRdb's copy holds only in-frame clones and misses some; the assay was immunoSEQ multiplex PCR. The data show more than 20,000 clones, roughly nine tenths seen once. This clone was seen only once. The chain is built from TRBV28 and TRBJ1-5; tentative D call: TRBD1 (5 bases). Source: CD4+ or CD8+ T cells sorted from blood, taken in a trial of the OX40 agonist ivuxolimab. The clonotype was recovered from an adult with an advanced solid tumor such as melanoma, head and neck, liver or kidney cancer. The CDR3 nucleotides are TGTGCCAGCAGTCCTCCCCCCGACAGAAATCAGCCCCAGCATTTT. Protein sequence: CASSPPPDRNQPQHF.